These 2 T cell receptor beta chains were sequenced from one sample in a study of T cell responses to AZD1222 COVID-19 vaccine. Measured with immunoSEQ multiplex PCR; TCRdb has only the in-frame clones, and not every one. The data show 150,000 or so clones, about 89% seen once. The specimen comprised peripheral blood, sampled on day 0 of AZD1222 vaccination. Receptors were obtained from an adult in good health.

The rearrangement uses TRBV7-2 and TRBJ2-5; D not resolved. This CDR3 has 14 residues. V was cut by 6 bases and J by 3 bases, with 14 bases left in between. CDR1 is SGHTA, CDR2 FQGNSA, per germline. The CDR3 here is CASSSGRIKETQYF. The CDR3 DNA reads TGTGCCAGCAGTTCCGGACGGATAAAAGAGACCCAGTACTTC. The full variable domain, its missing parts supplied by reference TRBV7-2 and TRBJ2-5, is GAGVSQSPSNKVTEKGKDVELRCDPISGHTALYWYRQSLGQGLEFLIYFQGNSAPDKSGLPSDRFSAERTGGSVSTLTIQRTQQEDSAVYLCASSSGRIKETQYFGPGTRLLVL.

Only a few counts were recorded for this clone. V is TRBV7-2 and J is TRBJ2-1, with TRBD1 matching 7 bases. V gave up 4 bases and J gave up 8 bases; unmatched junction bases: 5. Germline V gene data show CDR1 as SGHTA and CDR2 as FQGNSA. There are 13 residues in the CDR3. CDR3 protein: CASSSRQGYEQFF. The CDR3 nucleotides read TGTGCCAGCAGCTCTCGACAGGGTTATGAGCAGTTCTTC.